A selection of T cell receptor beta chains follows, all from one sample in a study of T cells in Graves' hyperthyroidism and ophthalmopathy. One entry per CDR3 protein results from TCRdb running MiXCR on the multiplex PCR reads. The sample carries 600,000 or so distinct CDR3 sequences, about 15% recorded once. Sequencing input: blood. Every receptor here comes from a woman aged 50 to 60 with Graves' ophthalmopathy. CDR3s include the opening cysteine and the closing phenylalanine or tryptophan. The order of the fields is clone size, J gene, V gene, D gene, CDR3 DNA, CDR3 protein. D genes are given only for firm matches. The size field is filled for only some rows; it gives once, few, many or a size class.

size: few; J: TRBJ1-6; V: TRBV12-3/TRBV12-4; D: -; DNA: TGTGCCAGCAGTTTGAGCAGGGCGCGGAGTTCACCCCTCCACTTT; CDR3: CASSLSRARSSPLHF
size: many; J: TRBJ2-1; V: TRBV5-1; D: -; DNA: TGCGCCAGCAGCTCGGGGATGCCCAATGAGCAGTTCTTC; CDR3: CASSSGMPNEQFF
size: -; J: TRBJ2-1; V: TRBV29-1; D: -; DNA: TGCAGCGCCGAAGGGTACAATGAGCAGTTCTTC; CDR3: CSAEGYNEQFF
size: few; J: TRBJ2-7; V: TRBV28; D: -; DNA: TGTGCCAGCAGTTTAAGCATTCTGTCATCCTACGAGCAGTACTTC; CDR3: CASSLSILSSYEQYF
size: -; J: TRBJ1-4; V: TRBV28; D: TRBD1; DNA: TGTGCCAGCAGTTTAGGGACAGGGGGCGGCGGTGAAAAACTGTTTTTT; CDR3: CASSLGTGGGGEKLFF
size: many; J: TRBJ1-2; V: TRBV28; D: -; DNA: TGTGCCAGCAGTCCGCAGCGCGGCTACACCTTC; CDR3: CASSPQRGYTF
size: many; J: TRBJ1-2; V: TRBV27; D: -; DNA: TGTGCCAGCAGTTCTGTTAAGGGGTCCGGCTATGGCTACACCTTC; CDR3: CASSSVKGSGYGYTF
size: few; J: TRBJ2-1; V: TRBV5-1; D: TRBD1; DNA: TGCGCCAGCAGCCTCGGACAGGGTTTCTACAATGAGCAGTTCTTC; CDR3: CASSLGQGFYNEQFF
size: many; J: TRBJ2-4; V: TRBV28; D: -; DNA: TGTGCCAGCAGTTTGGGCCCCCTCGGGGACATTCAGTACTTC; CDR3: CASSLGPLGDIQYF
size: many; J: TRBJ2-7; V: TRBV5-1; D: -; DNA: TGCGCCAGCAGCTTCGGGATAGGGACCTACGAGCAGTACTTC; CDR3: CASSFGIGTYEQYF
size: many; J: TRBJ1-2; V: TRBV29-1; D: -; DNA: TGCAGCGCCCGGCCCCTAAAGGGGGGTAACTATGGCTACACCTTC; CDR3: CSARPLKGGNYGYTF
size: few; J: TRBJ1-1; V: TRBV29-1; D: -; DNA: TGCAGCGTTGAATCCGGACAGAACACTGAAGCTTTCTTT; CDR3: CSVESGQNTEAFF
size: once; J: TRBJ1-4; V: TRBV3-1; D: -; DNA: TGTGCCAGCAGCCAAGGCGGGGAAGAGGAGGCCTTCGGGGAAAAACTGTTTTTT; CDR3: CASSQGGEEEAFGEKLFF
size: -; J: TRBJ1-6; V: TRBV25-1; D: -; DNA: TGTGCCAGCAAGGACGGATGGGATAATTCACCCCTCCACTTT; CDR3: CASKDGWDNSPLHF
size: many; J: TRBJ1-5; V: TRBV20-1; D: -; DNA: TGCAGTGCTAGAGTCAGAAATCAGCCCCAGCATTTT; CDR3: CSARVRNQPQHF
size: many; J: TRBJ2-5; V: TRBV6-5; D: -; DNA: TGTGCCAGCAGTTACTACCGTATCCAGCACCAAGAGACCCAGTACTTC; CDR3: CASSYYRIQHQETQYF
size: many; J: TRBJ1-2; V: TRBV30; D: -; DNA: TGTGCCTGGAGTCGGGAAGACTATGGCTACACCTTC; CDR3: CAWSREDYGYTF
size: -; J: TRBJ1-6; V: TRBV12-3/TRBV12-4; D: -; DNA: TGTGCCAGCGGACGAACCGATAATTCACCCCTCCACTTT; CDR3: CASGRTDNSPLHF
size: many; J: TRBJ1-1; V: TRBV4-2; D: -; DNA: TGTGCCAGCAGCCCGCGGACGGAGTCAAAGGAGAACACTGAAGCTTTCTTT; CDR3: CASSPRTESKENTEAFF
size: many; J: TRBJ2-7; V: TRBV3-1; D: -; DNA: TGTGCCAGCAGCCAAGAGTGGGAGAGAAGCTACGAGCAGTACTTC; CDR3: CASSQEWERSYEQYF
size: many; J: TRBJ2-2; V: TRBV15; D: -; DNA: TGTGCCACCAGCAGAGATGGTTTAGGGAACACCGGGGAGCTGTTTTTT; CDR3: CATSRDGLGNTGELFF
size: many; J: TRBJ2-1; V: TRBV19; D: TRBD2; DNA: TGTGCCAGTAGTATCGTAGCGGGAGTTATGAACAATGAGCAGTTCTTC; CDR3: CASSIVAGVMNNEQFF
size: many; J: TRBJ2-1; V: TRBV20-1; D: -; DNA: TGCAGTGCTAGTTTGGGCATTTACAATGAGCAGTTCTTC; CDR3: CSASLGIYNEQFF
size: few; J: TRBJ1-2; V: TRBV19; D: -; DNA: TGTGCCAGTACCCTCCGCCGGGGGAATGGCTACACCTTC; CDR3: CASTLRRGNGYTF
size: many; J: TRBJ2-3; V: TRBV7-9; D: TRBD2; DNA: TGTGCCAACTCAGGACTAGCGGGAACAGATACGCAGTATTTT; CDR3: CANSGLAGTDTQYF
size: many; J: TRBJ2-7; V: TRBV7-8; D: -; DNA: TGTGCCAGCAGCTTGTCTAGAAACTCCTACGAGCAGTACTTC; CDR3: CASSLSRNSYEQYF
size: many; J: TRBJ2-5; V: TRBV27; D: -; DNA: TGTGCCAGCAGCCCGTTCGAGGGAGTTTTATTCCAAGAGACCCAGTACTTC; CDR3: CASSPFEGVLFQETQYF
size: -; J: TRBJ2-3; V: TRBV4-1; D: TRBD2; DNA: TGCGCCAGCAGCCAAAGTTCACTAGCGGGGCCCACAGATACGCAGTATTTT; CDR3: CASSQSSLAGPTDTQYF
size: many; J: TRBJ2-5; V: TRBV27; D: -; DNA: TGTGCCAGCAGTTTGATCAGGGGAGGAGAGACCCAGTACTTC; CDR3: CASSLIRGGETQYF
size: many; J: TRBJ2-3; V: TRBV20-1; D: -; DNA: TGCAGTGCTAGTTCGGGCGAAGTGGGAAATACGCAGTATTTT; CDR3: CSASSGEVGNTQYF
size: many; J: TRBJ2-7; V: TRBV6-1; D: TRBD2; DNA: TGTGCCAGCAGTCTGGGGCTAGCGGATGACGAGCAGTACTTC; CDR3: CASSLGLADDEQYF
size: few; J: TRBJ1-2; V: TRBV19; D: -; DNA: TGTGCCAGTAGTCCGACAAGAACTAACTATGGCTACACCTTC; CDR3: CASSPTRTNYGYTF
size: few; J: TRBJ1-2; V: TRBV5-5; D: TRBD1; DNA: TGTGCCAGCAGACGAACAGGGGATGTCGGCTACACCTTC; CDR3: CASRRTGDVGYTF
size: -; J: TRBJ2-7; V: TRBV4-3; D: TRBD1; DNA: TGCGCCAGCAGCCAAGGGACAGGGCCCCCTCACGAGCAGTACTTC; CDR3: CASSQGTGPPHEQYF
size: many; J: TRBJ2-1; V: TRBV5-1; D: TRBD2; DNA: TGCGCCAGCAGCTGGGAAGTCGGACTAGCGGGAGCCCTCAATGAGCAGTTCTTC; CDR3: CASSWEVGLAGALNEQFF
size: -; J: TRBJ1-2; V: TRBV25-1; D: -; DNA: TGTGCCAGCAGTGAGCCCCCGGGGCATGGCTACACCTTC; CDR3: CASSEPPGHGYTF
size: -; J: TRBJ2-5; V: TRBV28; D: -; DNA: TGTGCCAGCAGTTTGCTGGAGCGACGGGGAGAGACCCAGTACTTC; CDR3: CASSLLERRGETQYF
size: many; J: TRBJ2-1; V: TRBV12-3/TRBV12-4; D: TRBD2; DNA: TGTGCCAGCAGTGCGAGCGGGAGACGCTACAATGAGCAGTTCTTC; CDR3: CASSASGRRYNEQFF
size: many; J: TRBJ2-2; V: TRBV18; D: -; DNA: TGTGCCAGCTCACCGAGGAGGGCCACCGGGGAGCTGTTTTTT; CDR3: CASSPRRATGELFF
size: many; J: TRBJ2-7; V: TRBV10-3; D: -; DNA: TGTGCCATCAGTGAACAGTCCTACGAGCAGTACTTC; CDR3: CAISEQSYEQYF
size: many; J: TRBJ1-1; V: TRBV2; D: -; DNA: TGTGCCAGCAGTGACCAAGGTAGCTTGAACACTGAAGCTTTCTTT; CDR3: CASSDQGSLNTEAFF
size: -; J: TRBJ2-1; V: TRBV7-9; D: TRBD2; DNA: TGTGCCAGCTTTCTCGGCGGGAGCTACAATGAGCAGTTCTTC; CDR3: CASFLGGSYNEQFF
size: -; J: TRBJ2-7; V: TRBV7-9; D: -; DNA: TGTGCCAGCAGCCCCTGGACCCCGGGCTACGAGCAGTACTTC; CDR3: CASSPWTPGYEQYF
size: -; J: TRBJ2-7; V: TRBV20-1; D: -; DNA: TGCAGTGCTAGAGGGTGGACCGCACCGACCTACGAGCAGTACTTC; CDR3: CSARGWTAPTYEQYF
size: many; J: TRBJ2-5; V: TRBV6-1; D: -; DNA: TGTGCCAGCAGGGCTGGGGGAACCGGGCAGACCCAGTACTTC; CDR3: CASRAGGTGQTQYF
size: many; J: TRBJ2-5; V: TRBV18; D: -; DNA: TGTGCCAGCTCACCACCGTATGGGGGCTCAGAGACCCAGTACTTC; CDR3: CASSPPYGGSETQYF
size: -; J: TRBJ1-5; V: TRBV28; D: -; DNA: TGTGCCAGCAGTTTAAACCAGGGCGGCAATCAGCCCCAGCATTTT; CDR3: CASSLNQGGNQPQHF
size: -; J: TRBJ2-3; V: TRBV19; D: TRBD2; DNA: TGTGCCAGTAGTACCATAAGCGGGAGCCCACGTTATACGCAGTATTTT; CDR3: CASSTISGSPRYTQYF
size: -; J: TRBJ2-1; V: TRBV6-1; D: -; DNA: TGTGCCAGTTCAGGAGGTCGGGACAATGAGCAGTTCTTC; CDR3: CASSGGRDNEQFF
size: many; J: TRBJ2-3; V: TRBV28; D: TRBD1; DNA: TGTGCCAGCAGTTCCCGGGACAGAGACAGAGATACGCAGTATTTT; CDR3: CASSSRDRDRDTQYF
size: many; J: TRBJ2-2; V: TRBV28; D: -; DNA: TGTGCCAGCAGTATGGAGTCCGGGGAGCTGTTTTTT; CDR3: CASSMESGELFF
size: many; J: TRBJ2-7; V: TRBV27; D: -; DNA: TGTGCCAGCAGCTTTAGGGGCAGATACGAGCAGTACTTC; CDR3: CASSFRGRYEQYF
size: many; J: TRBJ2-3; V: TRBV20-1; D: TRBD2; DNA: TGCAGTGCTAGAGGGACTAGCATTTCAGATACGCAGTATTTT; CDR3: CSARGTSISDTQYF
size: few; J: TRBJ2-7; V: TRBV20-1; D: -; DNA: TGCAGTGCTAGAGTGGGCGGAGGCACCTTGGGGGGCTCCTACGAGCAGTACTTC; CDR3: CSARVGGGTLGGSYEQYF
size: few; J: TRBJ1-2; V: TRBV29-1; D: TRBD1; DNA: TGCAGCGCGGCTCGACAGGGCAGCTATGGCTACACCTTC; CDR3: CSAARQGSYGYTF
size: -; J: TRBJ2-7; V: TRBV7-9; D: -; DNA: TGTGCCAGCAGCTTCTCCCAGGCCGCCAACGAGCAGTACTTC; CDR3: CASSFSQAANEQYF
size: many; J: TRBJ1-1; V: TRBV20-1; D: -; DNA: TGCAGTGCCAGATGGGACACTGAAGCTTTCTTT; CDR3: CSARWDTEAFF